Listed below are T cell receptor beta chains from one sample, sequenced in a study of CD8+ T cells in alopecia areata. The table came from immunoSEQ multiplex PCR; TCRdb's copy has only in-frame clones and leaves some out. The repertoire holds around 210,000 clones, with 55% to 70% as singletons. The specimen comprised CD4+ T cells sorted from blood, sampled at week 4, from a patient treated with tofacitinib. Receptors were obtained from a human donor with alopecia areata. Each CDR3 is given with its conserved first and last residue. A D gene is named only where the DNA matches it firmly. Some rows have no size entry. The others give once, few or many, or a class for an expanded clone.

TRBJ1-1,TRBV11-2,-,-,TGTGCCAGCAGCCCCACGGGACCCGCTGAAGCTTTCTTT,CASSPTGPAEAFF
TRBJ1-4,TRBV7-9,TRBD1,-,TGTGCCAGCAGCTTAGCAACAGGGGGCATTGAAAAACTGTTTTTT,CASSLATGGIEKLFF
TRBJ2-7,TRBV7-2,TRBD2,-,TGTGCCAGCAGCTTAGGCCCCCTCCTTGCGGGGGGGCTCTACGAGCAGTACTTC,CASSLGPLLAGGLYEQYF
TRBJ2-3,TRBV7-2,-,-,TGTGCCAGCAGCTCATCCGGGAAACCTCAGTATTTT,CASSSSGKPQYF
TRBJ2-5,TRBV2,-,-,TGTGCCAGCAGTGAATTGTCTACCCAAGAGACCCAGTACTTC,CASSELSTQETQYF
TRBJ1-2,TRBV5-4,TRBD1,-,TGTGCCACTAAGGGACAGGACAACTATGGCTACACCTTC,CATKGQDNYGYTF
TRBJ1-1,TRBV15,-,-,TGTGCCACCAGCAGAGCCCGCGGCCAGGAGCACACTGAAGCTTTCTTT,CATSRARGQEHTEAFF
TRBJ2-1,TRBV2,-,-,TGTGCCAGCAGGGTACACAGTGAGCAGTTCTTC,CASRVHSEQFF
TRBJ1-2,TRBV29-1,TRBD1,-,TGCAGCGCCGGACAGGGGGAAGGCTATGGCTACACCTTC,CSAGQGEGYGYTF
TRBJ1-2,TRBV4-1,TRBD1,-,TGCGCCAGCAGCCAAGGGCGCGGGGACAGGGGGAGAAATGGCTACACCTTC,CASSQGRGDRGRNGYTF
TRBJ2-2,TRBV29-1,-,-,TGCAGCGTTGCCCGTTGGGGGGGCGAAGTTGGGGAGCTGTTTTTT,CSVARWGGEVGELFF
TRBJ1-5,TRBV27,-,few,TGTGCCAGCAGTTTGTGGGGGGGCGCCTATAGCAATCAGCCCCAGCATTTT,CASSLWGGAYSNQPQHF
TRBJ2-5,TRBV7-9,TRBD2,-,TGTGCCAGCAGCTTAGCGGCGGGGGGTTTTCAAGAGACCCAGTACTTC,CASSLAAGGFQETQYF
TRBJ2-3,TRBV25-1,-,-,TGTGCCAGCAGTGTTTCCAGGGGCACAGATACGCAGTATTTT,CASSVSRGTDTQYF
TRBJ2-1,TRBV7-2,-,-,TGTGCCAGCAGCTTGTCTAGCTCCTACAATGAGCAGTTCTTC,CASSLSSSYNEQFF
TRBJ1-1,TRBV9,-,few,TGTGCCAGCTCCGGGCTGTCGGACACTGAAGCTTTCTTT,CASSGLSDTEAFF
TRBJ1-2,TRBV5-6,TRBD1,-,TGTGCCAGCAGCTTGGCGGACAGGAACTATGGCTACACCTTC,CASSLADRNYGYTF
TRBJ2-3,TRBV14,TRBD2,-,TGTGCCAGCAGCCAATTAGCGGGAGATACGCAGTATTTT,CASSQLAGDTQYF
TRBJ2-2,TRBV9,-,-,TGTGCCAGCAGCGTAGGGCCCACCGGGGAGCTGTTTTTT,CASSVGPTGELFF
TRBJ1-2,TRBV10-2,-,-,TGCGCCAGCAAGGACAGTACGGGAGGCTACACCTTC,CASKDSTGGYTF
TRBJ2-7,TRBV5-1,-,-,TGCGCCAGCAGCTTGAGGTCCGGAGCCCAATACGAGCAGTACTTC,CASSLRSGAQYEQYF
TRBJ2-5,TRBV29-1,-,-,TGCAGCGCGGACTGGCGAGGAGAGACCCAGTACTTC,CSADWRGETQYF
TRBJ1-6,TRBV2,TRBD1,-,TGTGCCAGCGCGACAGGGGCCGTGGGGTCACCCCTCCACTTT,CASATGAVGSPLHF
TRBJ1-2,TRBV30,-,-,TGTGCCTGGAGTACTGGCTTCGAGGGAGGCTACACCTTC,CAWSTGFEGGYTF
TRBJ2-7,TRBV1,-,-,TGCACCGGGTCGACTAGCGGGGATTACGAGCAGTACTTC,CTGSTSGDYEQYF
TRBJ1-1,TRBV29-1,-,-,TGCAGCGTTGAATTCGGGGGCACTGAAGCTTTCTTT,CSVEFGGTEAFF
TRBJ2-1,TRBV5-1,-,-,TGCGCCAGCAGCCCGGGGACAACCCAATACAATGAGCAGTTCTTC,CASSPGTTQYNEQFF
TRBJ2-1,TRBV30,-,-,TGTGCCTGGACCCGCCGCGCAGAGCAGTTCTTC,CAWTRRAEQFF
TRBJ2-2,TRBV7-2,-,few,TGTGCCAGCAGCTTAGCGGCCCCAACGGTGTCCGGGGAGCTGTTTTTT,CASSLAAPTVSGELFF
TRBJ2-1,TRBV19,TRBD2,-,TGTGCCAGTACAGCGGGGGGTGCGGGTGAGCAGTTCTTC,CASTAGGAGEQFF
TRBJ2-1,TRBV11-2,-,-,TGTGCCAGCAGCCCTTATCTTAGCTACGGTACCAATGAGCAGTTCTTC,CASSPYLSYGTNEQFF